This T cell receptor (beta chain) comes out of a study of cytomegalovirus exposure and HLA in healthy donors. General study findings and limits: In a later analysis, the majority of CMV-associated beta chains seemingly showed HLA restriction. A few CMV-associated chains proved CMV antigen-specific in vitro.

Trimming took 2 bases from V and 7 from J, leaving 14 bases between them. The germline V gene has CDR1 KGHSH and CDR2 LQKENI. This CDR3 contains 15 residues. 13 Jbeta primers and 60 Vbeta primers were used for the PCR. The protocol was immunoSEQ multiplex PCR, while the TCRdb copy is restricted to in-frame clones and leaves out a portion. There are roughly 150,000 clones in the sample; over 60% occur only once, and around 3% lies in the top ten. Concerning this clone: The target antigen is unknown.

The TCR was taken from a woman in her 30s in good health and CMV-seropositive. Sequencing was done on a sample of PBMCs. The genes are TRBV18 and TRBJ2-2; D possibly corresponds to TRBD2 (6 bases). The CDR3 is CASSPRREHGGELFF. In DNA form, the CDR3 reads TGTGCCAGCTCACCAAGACGGGAGCATGGCGGGGAGCTGTTTTTT.